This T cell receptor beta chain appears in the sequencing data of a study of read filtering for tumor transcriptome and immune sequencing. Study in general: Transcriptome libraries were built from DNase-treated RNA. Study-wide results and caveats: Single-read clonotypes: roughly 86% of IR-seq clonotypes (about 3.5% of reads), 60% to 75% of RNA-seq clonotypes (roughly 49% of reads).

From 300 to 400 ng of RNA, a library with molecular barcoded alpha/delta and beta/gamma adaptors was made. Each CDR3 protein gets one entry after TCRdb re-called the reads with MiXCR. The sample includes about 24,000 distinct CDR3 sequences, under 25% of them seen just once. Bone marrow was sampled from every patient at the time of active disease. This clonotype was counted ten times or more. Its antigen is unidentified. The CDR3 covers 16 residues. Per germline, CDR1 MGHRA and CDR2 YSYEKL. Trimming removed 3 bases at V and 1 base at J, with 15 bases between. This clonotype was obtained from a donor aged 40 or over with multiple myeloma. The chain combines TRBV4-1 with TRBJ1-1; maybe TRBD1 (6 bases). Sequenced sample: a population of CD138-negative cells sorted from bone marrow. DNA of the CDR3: TGCGCCAGCAGCCAGTCTACGGACAGTACGAACACTGAAGCTTTCTTT. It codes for CASSQSTDSTNTEAFF.